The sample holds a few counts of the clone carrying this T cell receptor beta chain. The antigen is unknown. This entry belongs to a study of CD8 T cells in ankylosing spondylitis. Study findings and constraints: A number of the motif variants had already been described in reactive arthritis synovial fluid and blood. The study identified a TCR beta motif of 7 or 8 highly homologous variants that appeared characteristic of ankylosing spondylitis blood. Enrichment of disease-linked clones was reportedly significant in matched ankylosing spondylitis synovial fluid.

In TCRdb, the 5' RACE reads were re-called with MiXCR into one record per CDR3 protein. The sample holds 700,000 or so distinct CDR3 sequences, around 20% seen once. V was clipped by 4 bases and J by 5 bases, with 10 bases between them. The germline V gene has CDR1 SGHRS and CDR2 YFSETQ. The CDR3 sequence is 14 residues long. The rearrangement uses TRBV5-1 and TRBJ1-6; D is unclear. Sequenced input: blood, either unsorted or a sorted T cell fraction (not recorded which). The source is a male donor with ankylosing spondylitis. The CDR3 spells CASSPVVNNSPLHF. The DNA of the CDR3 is TGCGCCAGCAGCCCGGTGGTGAATAATTCACCCCTCCACTTT.